The 12 T cell receptor beta chains listed next were all sequenced from one sample in a study of blood T cell repertoires in COVID-19. Data came from immunoSEQ multiplex PCR; TCRdb stores just in-frame clones and leaves some out. The table records 90,000 to 100,000 clones, around 82% of them present only once. Sequenced material: peripheral blood. These receptors originate from a man between 65 and 79 years old with active or convalescent COVID-19.

The chain employs TRBV2 and TRBJ2-7, with TRBD1 matching over 7 bases. V gave up 6 bases and J gave up 2 bases; unmatched junction bases: 7. Germline-derived CDR1 and CDR2 are SNHLY and FYNNEI. The CDR3 runs 14 residues. The CDR3 sequence: CASSQTGLTYEQYF. The CDR3 nucleotides are TGTGCCAGCAGCCAGACAGGGTTGACCTACGAGCAGTACTTC.

The gene calls are TRBV19 and TRBJ2-5, with 8 bases fitting TRBD2. The germline gives CDR1 LNHDA, CDR2 SQIVND (reference sequence). The CDR3 spans 14 residues. The V gene end was trimmed by 4 bases and the J gene end by 8 bases; junction bases not matched to a gene: 9. CDR3 region: CASSTSRTSSTQYF. CDR3 coding DNA: TGTGCCAGTAGTACCTCCCGGACTAGCAGTACCCAGTACTTC.

This clone appeared once. The chain employs TRBV30 and TRBJ1-6, with D unresolved. Per the germline V gene, CDR1 is GTSNPN and CDR2 is SVGIG (reference sequence). This CDR3 is 14 amino acids long. Trimming cost V 3 bases and J 8 bases, with 14 bases left between them. The CDR3: CAWRWRSMDSPLHF. CDR3 nucleotides: TGTGCCTGGAGGTGGAGAAGCATGGATTCACCCCTCCACTTT. Full variable domain (missing parts from reference TRBV30 and TRBJ1-6): SQTIHQWPATLVQPVGSPLSLECTVEGTSNPNLYWYRQAAGRGLQLLFYSVGIGQISSEVPQNLSASRPQDRQFILSSKKLLLSDSGFYLCAWRWRSMDSPLHFGNGTRLTVT.

This clone was detected a few times. The chain recombines TRBV6-6 with TRBJ2-7, with 9 nucleotides matching TRBD2. V lost 3 bases, J lost 0 bases, and 3 bases stayed unmatched. The CDR3 sequence is 15 residues long. Looked up from germline, CDR1 is MNHNY and CDR2 is SVGAGI (reference sequence). This CDR3 reads CASSYKRGVSYEQYF. The CDR3 region has the DNA TGTGCCAGCAGTTATAAGCGGGGGGTCTCCTACGAGCAGTACTTC.

The J gene is TRBJ1-6, the V gene TRBV10-1; D is uncertain. CDR3 length: 14 residues. The ends were cut back, 2 bases at V and 5 bases at J, with 7 bases in the middle. Germline-derived CDR1 and CDR2 are WNHNN and SYGVQD (reference sequence). The CDR3 coding sequence is TGCGCCAGCAGTGAGGGGCTGGATAATTCACCCCTCCACTTT. Its translation: CASSEGLDNSPLHF.

The genes are TRBV10-2 and TRBJ1-1, with 7 bases fitting TRBD1. The CDR3 contains 13 residues. The germline V gene encodes CDR1 WSHSY and CDR2 SAAADI. Trimming cost V 6 bases and J 3 bases; bases outside gene matches: 4. In DNA form, the CDR3 reads TGCGCCAGCAGGGCACAGGGGCACACTGAAGCTTTCTTT. Amino acids: CASRAQGHTEAFF.

The J gene is TRBJ2-2, the V gene TRBV6-5; 7 bases map to TRBD1. The CDR3 covers 13 residues. CDR1 MNHEY and CDR2 SVGAGI come from the germline V gene. Losses at the gene ends were 7 bases for V and 6 bases for J; bases not matched to a gene: 5. The CDR3 sequence: CASTTGVAGELFF. DNA for the CDR3: TGTGCCAGCACCACAGGGGTGGCCGGGGAGCTGTTTTTT.

This clone was seen a handful of times. The J gene is TRBJ1-1, the V gene TRBV4-1; no definite D call. The germline V gene encodes CDR1 MGHRA and CDR2 YSYEKL. CDR3 length: 14 residues. V gave up 4 bases and J gave up 3 bases, with 12 bases separating them. The CDR3 DNA sequence: TGCGCCAGCAGCCCTCGCCGAGGCCACACTGAAGCTTTCTTT. It translates to CASSPRRGHTEAFF.

This clone was picked up a small number of times. The V call is TRBV2, the J call TRBJ1-4, with 7 bases fitting TRBD1. Germline lookup yields CDR1 SNHLY and CDR2 FYNNEI. This CDR3 is built from 15 residues. V shed 5 bases, J shed 4 bases, and the junction held 7 bases outside the gene matches. In DNA form, the CDR3 reads TGTGCCAGCAGTTTTACAGGGGTCGGTAATGAAAAACTGTTTTTT. This translates into CASSFTGVGNEKLFF.

The V and J genes are TRBV30 and TRBJ1-4; 10 positions match TRBD1. The CDR3 is made up of 14 amino acids. Trimming cost V 0 bases and J 5 bases; bases outside gene matches: 0. Germline CDR1 GTSNPN, CDR2 SVGIG (reference sequence). The CDR3 DNA reads as TGTGCCTGGAGTGTGGGACAGGGGAATGAAAAACTGTTTTTT. It specifies CAWSVGQGNEKLFF.

This clone came up once. This sample also contains other DNA sequences that code for the same CDR3. The chain couples TRBV5-1 to TRBJ2-5; D might be TRBD1 (5 bases). This CDR3 spans 14 amino acids. The V gene's germline CDR1 is SGHRS and CDR2 YFSETQ. The V gene lost 4 bases and the J gene lost 2 bases, with 12 bases spanning the gap. CDR3 protein: CASSLGQAQETQYF. CDR3 in DNA: TGCGCCAGCAGCCTAGGACAAGCACAAGAGACCCAGTACTTC.

This clone was detected once. The chain recombines TRBV24-1 with TRBJ2-7, with D tentatively TRBD1 (8 bases). Germline CDR1 and CDR2: KGHDR and SFDVKD. The CDR3 totals 19 residues. Trimming removed 4 bases at V and 0 bases at J, with 24 bases between. The CDR3 sequence is CATSEFVARGRGGSYEQYF. In DNA, the CDR3 is TGTGCCACCAGTGAATTTGTGGCCAGGGGGCGCGGGGGCTCCTACGAGCAGTACTTC.